Following are 10 T cell receptor beta chains from one sample sequenced in a study of blood T cell repertoires in COVID-19. This table comes from immunoSEQ multiplex PCR, and its TCRdb copy is limited to in-frame clones, with some not included. The data show around 450,000 clones, about 90% seen once. Specimen: PBMCs or T cells enriched from blood (not recorded which). The source of these receptors is a man aged 18 to 30 who had recovered from COVID-19.

V usage is TRBV7-9 and J usage is TRBJ1-1; 11 nucleotides match TRBD1. The V and J ends lost 4 bases and 4 bases, in that order; junction bases with no gene match: 2. The CDR3 totals 14 residues. Germline-derived CDR1 and CDR2 are SEHNR and FQNEAQ (reference sequence). The CDR3, as DNA: TGTGCCAGCAGCTCGGGACAGGGGGTCACTGAAGCTTTCTTT. Its translation: CASSSGQGVTEAFF.

The chain uses TRBV6-4 and TRBJ2-3; D possibly corresponds to TRBD2 (7 bases). Trimming pared 0 bases from V and 4 bases from J, leaving 11 bases between. The CDR3 sequence is 15 residues long. The V gene's germline CDR1 is MRHNA and CDR2 SNTAGT. The CDR3 region is CASSDSEGGPDTQYF. The CDR3 nucleotides read TGTGCCAGCAGTGACTCCGAGGGGGGGCCAGATACGCAGTATTTT.

The chain uses TRBV6-8 and TRBJ2-3; perhaps TRBD2 as D (5 bases). Germline CDR1 and CDR2: MNHGY and SAAAGT. The CDR3 runs to 14 residues. Trimming left V 7 bases short and J 5 bases short, with 16 bases between. The CDR3 protein is CASKNYGGKDTQYF. CDR3 nucleotide sequence: TGTGCCAGCAAGAACTATGGAGGTAAAGATACGCAGTATTTT.

V and J are TRBV29-1 and TRBJ2-3; 11 bases are a match to TRBD1. The CDR3 loop spans 14 amino acids. Germline CDR1 is SQVTM and CDR2 is ANQGSEA. V gave up 7 bases and J gave up 0 bases; unmatched junction bases: 3. The CDR3 DNA reads as TGCAGCGGAAGGACAGGGGGCAGCACAGATACGCAGTATTTT. It specifies CSGRTGGSTDTQYF.

J is TRBJ2-3 and V is TRBV7-9; no reliable D call. The CDR3 extends over 11 amino acids. Germline V gene lookup returns CDR1 SEHNR and CDR2 FQNEAQ (reference sequence). V dropped 5 bases and J dropped 7 bases, with 7 bases sitting between them. For the CDR3, the DNA is TGTGCCAGCAGCCCTGGCAATACGCAGTATTTT. Protein sequence: CASSPGNTQYF.

V gene TRBV6-5 combines with J gene TRBJ1-1; TRBD1 matches 8 bases. This CDR3 has 15 amino acids. Germline CDR1 and CDR2: MNHEY and SVGAGI. Germline trimming cut 5 bases from V and 2 bases from J; bases unmatched to any gene: 7. The DNA of the CDR3 is TGTGCCAGCAGTCACCAGGGGGCGGGAAACACTGAAGCTTTCTTT. This codes for CASSHQGAGNTEAFF.

The gene calls are TRBV28 and TRBJ1-5, with D possibly being TRBD1 (5 bases). V shed 3 bases and J shed 5 bases, with 17 bases lying between them. The CDR3 spans 16 residues. From germline, CDR1 is MDHEN and CDR2 SYDVKM. The CDR3 region is CASSFLHKGPYQPQHF. The CDR3 DNA sequence: TGTGCCAGCAGTTTTTTGCATAAGGGGCCGTATCAGCCCCAGCATTTT.

CDR3 nucleotide sequence: TGCGCCAGCAGTCGGACAGGGGAGGATCAGCCCCAGCATTTT. Amino acid sequence: CASSRTGEDQPQHF. The rearrangement links TRBV10-2 to TRBJ1-5; TRBD1 matches at 9 bases. The CDR3 is made up of 14 amino acids. Trimming at V came to 5 bases and at J to 5 bases, leaving 4 bases not matched to a gene. Germline lookup yields CDR1 WSHSY and CDR2 SAAADI.

V and J are TRBV4-1 and TRBJ2-2, with a tentative D call TRBD2 (6 bases). Germline V CDR1 and CDR2: MGHRA, YSYEKL. The ends were cut back, 1 base at V and 1 base at J, with 16 bases in the middle. This CDR3 region has 18 residues. The CDR3: CASSQVVTGGMNTGELFF. The CDR3 DNA sequence: TGCGCCAGCAGCCAAGTTGTTACCGGCGGGATGAACACCGGGGAGCTGTTTTTT.

The chain combines TRBV7-2 with TRBJ1-2, with a possible D match to TRBD1 (5 bases). This CDR3 is built from 15 residues. Germline lookup yields CDR1 SGHTA and CDR2 FQGNSA. Trimming left V 3 bases short and J 3 bases short, with 14 bases between. For the CDR3, the DNA is TGTGCCAGCAGCTTGACAGTCACCTCTGACTATGGCTACACCTTC. Protein sequence: CASSLTVTSDYGYTF.